Shown below are 16 T cell receptor beta chains from a single sample sequenced in a study of blood T cell repertoires in COVID-19. This table comes from immunoSEQ multiplex PCR, and its TCRdb copy is limited to in-frame clones, with some not included. The data show around 190,000 clones, 82% seen once. Sequenced sample: peripheral blood. All receptors come from a woman aged 60-75 years with COVID-19, enrolled during active disease.

The chain carries TRBV6-2 or TRBV6-3 and TRBJ1-1; no clear D gene. Trimming left V 4 bases short and J 5 bases short, with 17 bases between. CDR1 is MNHEY, CDR2 SVGEGT, per germline. The CDR3 length is 15 residues. The DNA for the CDR3 is TGTGCCAGCAGTTCGGTCGACGGAAGAGGAACTGAAGCTTTCTTT. Translated, it gives CASSSVDGRGTEAFF.

The chain combines TRBV7-3 with TRBJ2-3, with D perhaps matching TRBD2 (5 bases). Deletions cut 5 bases from V and 2 bases from J, with 11 bases between. CDR3 length: 14 amino acids. In germline, CDR1 is SGHTA, CDR2 FQGTGA. The CDR3, as DNA: TGTGCCAGCAGCCCCCTGGGAGTCACAGATACGCAGTATTTT. This sequence encodes CASSPLGVTDTQYF.

The chain carries TRBV25-1 and TRBJ2-2; D is unresolved. Trimming stripped 2 bases from V and 5 bases from J, with 12 bases between. Germline V gene sequence: CDR1 MGHDK, CDR2 SYGVNS. CDR3 length: 15 amino acids. This CDR3 reads CASSELPTQTGELFF. The CDR3 DNA reads as TGTGCCAGCAGTGAACTGCCGACTCAAACCGGGGAGCTGTTTTTT.

The genes are TRBV19 and TRBJ1-6, with 8 positions matching TRBD1. The J segment lost 0 bases and the V segment lost 5 bases, leaving 6 bases of the junction unmatched. In germline, CDR1 is LNHDA, CDR2 SQIVND (reference sequence). This CDR3 comprises 17 residues. The CDR3 sequence is CASSAPGGGSYNSPLHF. The CDR3, as DNA: TGTGCCAGTAGTGCTCCAGGGGGCGGCTCCTATAATTCACCCCTCCACTTT.

The CDR3 reads CASSIDRRDYGYTF. The CDR3 nucleotides are TGTGCCAGTAGTATAGATCGGAGAGACTATGGCTACACCTTC. The gene calls are TRBV19 and TRBJ1-2; D is unresolved. The CDR3 has 14 residues. V lost 0 bases and J lost 3, with 8 bases in between. Germline V CDR1 and CDR2: LNHDA, SQIVND (reference sequence).

The CDR3 here is CASSLAEGAEQYF. CDR3 DNA: TGCGCCAGCAGCTTGGCCGAGGGGGCCGAGCAGTACTTC. The chain combines TRBV5-1 with TRBJ2-7; 7 bases align to TRBD1. Germline V gives CDR1 SGHRS, CDR2 YFSETQ. The CDR3 runs 13 residues. Trimming took 0 bases from V and 6 from J; bases not matched to a gene: 3.

The chain employs TRBV6-2 or TRBV6-3 and TRBJ2-1, with D unresolved. Germline CDR1 is MNHEY and CDR2 is SVGEGT. The CDR3 covers 14 residues. Trimming cost V 0 bases and J 4 bases, with 7 bases left between them. For the CDR3, the DNA is TGTGCCAGCAGTTACTCGTCGGGTTACAATGAGCAGTTCTTC. Translation: CASSYSSGYNEQFF.

The chain recombines TRBV21-1 with TRBJ1-3; the table's D call TRBD1 went unverified against the DNA. TRBV21-1 is noted as a pseudogene. The CDR3 is 14 amino acids. This chain's CDR3 is CASSSGTGGNTIYF. CDR3 sequence (DNA): TGTGCCAGCAGCTCTGGGACAGGGGGAAACACCATATATTTT.

The rearrangement joins TRBV6-1 to TRBJ2-3, with D perhaps TRBD2 (6 bases). Germline V gene data show CDR1 as MNHNS and CDR2 as SASEGT. CDR3 length: 16 amino acids. V lost 1 base and J lost 1, with 12 bases in between. CDR3 sequence (DNA): TGTGCCAGCAGTGAAGTGGGGGGAGAGGGCACAGATACGCAGTATTTT. Amino acids: CASSEVGGEGTDTQYF.

The J gene is TRBJ2-7, the V gene TRBV13; 8 bases map to TRBD2. After removal of 5 bases from V and 0 bases from J, the junction contained 9 bases not matched to a gene. The CDR3 contains 16 residues. Germline-derived CDR1 and CDR2 are PRHDT and FYEKMQ (reference sequence). CDR3 region: CASSAWVAGSSYEQYF. CDR3 DNA sequence: TGTGCCAGCAGCGCCTGGGTAGCGGGAAGCTCCTACGAGCAGTACTTC.

In DNA, the CDR3 is TGTGCCAGCAGTCGCGGACAGGGGAAGTTGAGCACTGAAGCTTTCTTT. Translating it yields CASSRGQGKLSTEAFF. The rearrangement joins TRBV27 to TRBJ1-1; 9 bases match TRBD1. The ends lost 5 bases at V and 4 bases at J; junction bases unmatched: 11. This CDR3 has 16 residues. The germline gives CDR1 MNHEY, CDR2 SMNVEV (reference sequence).

This clone was counted a few times. V and J are TRBV4-2 and TRBJ1-2; 8 bases are a match to TRBD1. Germline V CDR1 and CDR2: LGHNA, YNFKEQ. The CDR3 length is 14 residues. Trimming took 0 bases from V and 5 from J; bases not matched to a gene: 2. Here the CDR3 reads CASSQDRTGYGYTF. The DNA of the CDR3 is TGTGCCAGCAGCCAAGACCGGACAGGGTATGGCTACACCTTC.

Concerning this clone: Other nucleotide sequences in the sample specify the same CDR3. The rearrangement joins TRBV9 to TRBJ2-5; tentative D call: TRBD2 (5 bases). CDR3 size: 14 residues. The germline V gene has CDR1 SGDLS and CDR2 YYNGEE. Trimming took 0 bases from V and 1 from J, leaving 7 bases between them. In DNA, the CDR3 is TGTGCCAGCAGCGTAGGAGGGCTCCAAGAGACCCAGTACTTC. It is translated as CASSVGGLQETQYF.

The chain recombines TRBV28 with TRBJ2-7; TRBD2 agrees at 9 bases. Germline loops: CDR1 MDHEN, CDR2 SYDVKM. This CDR3 is built from 17 residues. V shed 0 bases, J shed 6 bases, and the junction held 12 bases outside the gene matches. The CDR3 DNA is TGTGCCAGCAGTTTATGCTTGGCGGGGGGGCCCGTCTGCGAGCAGTACGTC. This translates into CASSLCLAGGPVCEQYV.

V and J are TRBV28 and TRBJ2-3, with 7 bases that match TRBD1. The V gene end was trimmed by 5 bases and the J gene end by 0 bases; junction bases not matched to a gene: 5. Germline CDR1 reads MDHEN; CDR2 reads SYDVKM. CDR3 length: 15 amino acids. CDR3 nucleotide sequence: TGTGCCAGCAGTAGGACAGGCCCTAGCACAGATACGCAGTATTTT. Translating gives CASSRTGPSTDTQYF.

The genes are TRBV14 and TRBJ2-5; 8 bases agree with TRBD2. Germline V gene sequence: CDR1 SGHDN, CDR2 FVKESK. V lost 4 bases and J lost 3; bases outside the gene matches: 4. This CDR3 has 14 amino acids. The CDR3 sequence: CASSLYSGEETQYF. CDR3 nucleotides: TGTGCCAGCAGCCTATATAGCGGGGAAGAGACCCAGTACTTC.